The 19 T cell receptor beta chains listed next were all sequenced from one sample in a study of T-cell reconstitution after alpha-beta-depleted transplantation in children. A TCRbeta library incorporating unique molecular identifiers was prepared. TCRdb re-called the PCR reads through MiXCR, storing one row per CDR3 protein. The repertoire holds around 600,000 distinct CDR3 sequences, roughly a tenth seen once, with roughly 3.9% in the top ten. The source material was PBMCs from the stem cell graft donor, sampled from the stem cell graft. The receptors shown here come from a human donor who donated a stem cell graft to a child with acute myeloid leukemia.

The CDR3 sequence is CASSLAGGPKNEQYF. DNA of the CDR3: TGTGCCAGCAGCTTAGCGGGAGGGCCGAAAAACGAGCAGTACTTC. This chain uses TRBV7-9 with TRBJ2-7, with 7 bases that match TRBD2. Germline V CDR1 and CDR2: SEHNR, FQNEAQ (reference sequence). With V trimmed by 0 bases and J by 5 bases, 7 bases remained unmatched. This CDR3 is 15 amino acids long.

V is TRBV5-1 and J is TRBJ2-1; 10 bases agree with TRBD2. CDR1 is SGHRS, CDR2 YFSETQ, per germline. This CDR3 contains 17 residues. V was pared by 4 bases and J by 5 bases, with 12 bases of the junction left unmatched. For the CDR3, the DNA is TGCGCCAGCAGCCGACGAGCGGGAGGGCCAATTAACAATGAGCAGTTCTTC. As protein: CASSRRAGGPINNEQFF.

This clonotype was found a few times. V gene TRBV18 combines with J gene TRBJ1-1; the D gene is possibly TRBD1 (5 bases). CDR1 is KGHSH, CDR2 LQKENI, per germline. Trimming shortened V by 6 bases and J by 3 bases, and 11 bases separated the two germline ends. CDR3 length equals 13 residues. CDR3: CASSNSGDTEAFF. CDR3 in DNA: TGTGCCAGCTCGAACTCGGGGGACACTGAAGCTTTCTTT. The variable domain in full, completed from reference TRBV18 and TRBJ1-1, reads NAGVMQNPRHLVRRRGQEARLRCSPMKGHSHVYWYRQLPEEGLKFMVYLQKENIIDESGMPKERFSAEFPKEGPSILRIQQVVRGDSAAYFCASSNSGDTEAFFGQGTRLTVV.

This clonotype has a count of ten or more. The chain joins TRBV25-1 to TRBJ2-1; 7 bases line up with TRBD2. Unmatched junction bases numbered 11, after V lost 6 bases and J lost 6 bases. Germline CDR1 MGHDK, CDR2 SYGVNS. The CDR3 contains 15 residues. The CDR3 DNA reads TGTGCCAGCAGCCCCGACAGCGGGATTCTCAATGAGCAGTTCTTC. Translated: CASSPDSGILNEQFF. The whole variable domain, remainder taken from reference TRBV25-1 and TRBJ2-1, is EADIYQTPRYLVIGTGKKITLECSQTMGHDKMYWYQQDPGMELHLIHYSYGVNSTEKGDLSSESTVSRIRTEHFPLTLESARPSHTSQYLCASSPDSGILNEQFFGPGTRLTVL.

This clonotype was counted at least ten times. The chain carries TRBV19 and TRBJ1-2; possibly TRBD1 for D (5 bases). The CDR3 covers 13 residues. The V end was cut by 6 bases, the J end by 13 bases, with 21 bases between. Germline CDR1 LNHDA, CDR2 SQIVND (reference sequence). In DNA form, the CDR3 reads TGTGCCAGTAGCTTGGGGCCCAACCCGGAACTCACCTTC. Translated: CASSLGPNPELTF.

The chain employs TRBV5-1 and TRBJ1-4; the D is unclear. The CDR3 extends over 13 amino acids. CDR1 is SGHRS, CDR2 YFSETQ, per germline. Trimming took off 4 bases at V and 8 bases at J, with 12 bases between the two ends. CDR3 nucleotide sequence: TGCGCCAGCAGCCTCGCCGGGTCCGAAAAACTGTTTTTT. Its protein product is CASSLAGSEKLFF.

Only a few counts were recorded for this clonotype. The rearrangement uses TRBV5-1 and TRBJ2-1; TRBD2 might be the D (5 bases). Germline V gene sequence: CDR1 SGHRS, CDR2 YFSETQ. This CDR3 is built from 15 residues. V was clipped by 1 base and J by 7 bases, with 15 bases between them. CDR3 nucleotide sequence: TGCGCCAGCAGCTTGTCCCGGGTTTCGGGGAATGAGCAGTTCTTC. Encoded protein: CASSLSRVSGNEQFF.

This clonotype was observed many times. V usage is TRBV7-6 and J usage is TRBJ2-3; TRBD2 matches 10 bases. The V gene's germline CDR1 is SGHVS and CDR2 FNYEAQ. Unmatched junction bases numbered 14, after V lost 4 bases and J lost 7 bases. CDR3 length equals 17 residues. Written as DNA, the CDR3 is TGTGCCAGCAGCTCGGGTTCTGGAGCGGGAGGGCCTCATACGCAGTATTTT. Protein sequence: CASSSGSGAGGPHTQYF.

This chain joins TRBV12-3 or TRBV12-4 and TRBJ2-7; tentative D call: TRBD1 (6 bases). Trimming pared 6 bases from V and 2 bases from J, leaving 14 bases between. The CDR3 covers 14 residues. In DNA form, the CDR3 reads TGTGCCAGCAGCAGGACAGCGCCAACCTACGAGCAGTACTTC. Residues: CASSRTAPTYEQYF.

This clonotype was counted at least ten times. V and J are TRBV5-5 and TRBJ2-2, with 7 bases that match TRBD2. Germline V gene lookup returns CDR1 SGHKS and CDR2 YYEKEE (reference sequence). Germline trimming cut 3 bases from V and 4 bases from J; bases unmatched to any gene: 9. The CDR3 sequence is 16 residues long. The CDR3 nucleotides are TGTGCCAGCAGCTGGGGCGCGGGAGAGATCACCGGGGAGCTGTTTTTT. Protein: CASSWGAGEITGELFF.

This clonotype turned up a few times. V and J are TRBV5-5 and TRBJ2-5, with 8 bases lining up with TRBD1. The germline V gene has CDR1 SGHKS and CDR2 YYEKEE (reference sequence). The ends lost 0 bases at V and 4 bases at J; junction bases unmatched: 2. CDR3 length: 14 amino acids. CDR3 in amino acids: CASSLATGGETQYF. The DNA for the CDR3 is TGTGCCAGCAGCTTGGCCACAGGGGGAGAGACCCAGTACTTC.

J is TRBJ1-2 and V is TRBV19, with 10 bases that match TRBD1. The trim removed 7 bases at V and 1 base at J, leaving 9 bases unmatched. The CDR3 sequence is 16 residues long. Germline loops: CDR1 LNHDA, CDR2 SQIVND (reference sequence). This chain's CDR3 is CASIGTGELGNYGYTF. In nucleotides, the CDR3 is TGTGCCAGTATCGGGACAGGGGAACTTGGTAACTATGGCTACACCTTC.

There are many counts of this clonotype. The V gene is TRBV20-1, the J gene TRBJ2-1; TRBD2 agrees at 12 bases. Germline V gene lookup returns CDR1 DFQATT and CDR2 SNEGSKA (reference sequence). The J segment lost 8 bases and the V segment lost 5 bases, leaving 13 bases of the junction unmatched. CDR3 length: 16 residues. The chain's CDR3 is CSAYLLMGLAGYEQFF. The CDR3 DNA reads TGCAGTGCTTACCTTTTGATGGGACTAGCGGGCTATGAGCAGTTCTTC.

This rearrangement joins TRBV12-3 or TRBV12-4 to TRBJ2-3, with 7 bases identical to TRBD2. The V and J ends lost 4 bases and 5 bases, in that order; junction bases with no gene match: 9. The CDR3 has 15 residues. CDR3: CASSSGGSGGDTQYF. The CDR3 region has the DNA TGTGCCAGCAGTTCTGGCGGATCGGGGGGAGATACGCAGTATTTT.

The genes are TRBV9 and TRBJ2-2; D remains ambiguous. The CDR3 extends over 14 amino acids. CDR1 is SGDLS, CDR2 YYNGEE, per germline. V was cut by 0 bases and J by 5 bases, with 8 bases left in between. The CDR3 DNA follows: TGTGCCAGCAGCGTAGTACTATCTACCGGGGAGCTGTTTTTT. Translating it yields CASSVVLSTGELFF.

The chain joins TRBV7-2 to TRBJ2-3, with TRBD2 as a possible D gene (6 bases). Looked up from germline, CDR1 is SGHTA and CDR2 is FQGNSA. The CDR3 has 16 amino acids. Trimming stripped 3 bases from V and 1 base from J, with 14 bases between. CDR3 in amino acids: CASSFGRAGGTDTQYF. The CDR3, as DNA: TGTGCCAGCAGCTTCGGTCGAGCGGGTGGCACAGATACGCAGTATTTT.

This CDR3 reads CSVRESYGYTF. The CDR3 DNA sequence: TGCAGCGTAAGGGAATCCTATGGCTACACCTTC. V usage is TRBV29-1 and J usage is TRBJ1-2; D unresolved. The V end lost 6 bases, the J end lost 4 bases, and 9 bases lay between the germline ends. Germline assignment: CDR1 SQVTM and CDR2 ANQGSEA. The CDR3 is 11 amino acids. Full variable domain (rest looked up from reference TRBV29-1 and TRBJ1-2): SAVISQKPSRDICQRGTSLTIQCQVDSQVTMMFWYRQQPGQSLTLIATANQGSEATYESGFVIDKFPISRPNLTFSTLTVSNMSPEDSSIYLCSVRESYGYTFGSGTRLTVV.

The genes are TRBV7-2 and TRBJ1-1, with 9 bases aligning to TRBD1. V trimming: 4 bases; J trimming: 7 bases; junction bases outside the gene matches: 7. Germline V gene lookup returns CDR1 SGHTA and CDR2 FQGNSA. CDR3 length: 14 residues. The CDR3 sequence: CASSSQGAYSEAFF. The CDR3 DNA reads TGTGCCAGCAGCTCACAGGGGGCGTACAGTGAAGCTTTCTTT.

This clonotype was seen repeatedly, ten times or more. J is TRBJ2-1 and V is TRBV20-1; the D gene is possibly TRBD1 (6 bases). Trimming took off 0 bases at V and 7 bases at J, with 19 bases between the two ends. The CDR3 is made up of 16 amino acids. Germline CDR1 is DFQATT and CDR2 is SNEGSKA (reference sequence). CDR3 amino acids: CSARDGARGKWNEQFF. The CDR3 nucleotides are TGCAGTGCTAGAGATGGGGCGAGGGGGAAGTGGAATGAGCAGTTCTTC.